This paragraph reports one T cell receptor (beta chain). Trimming pared 3 bases from V and 2 bases from J, leaving 7 bases between. CDR3 size: 13 residues. Germline V lookup: CDR1 LGHNA, CDR2 YNFKEQ. This record comes from a study of blood T cells in healthy people across ages. Next came a second PCR, run for roughly 6 to 11 cycles, which used a sample-barcoded 5' primer along with a J-beta primer mix. TCRdb reprocessed the 5' RACE reads via MiXCR and lists one record per CDR3 protein. Of approximately 1.5 million distinct CDR3 sequences in the sample, under 55% were seen once. The sample was blood. The rearrangement joins TRBV4-2 to TRBJ1-1; D gene uncertain. This clonotype originated in a young woman in good health. Here the CDR3 reads CASSQKGNTEAFF. CDR3 bases: TGTGCCAGCAGCCAGAAAGGCAACACTGAAGCTTTCTTT.